Here is one TCR beta chain with its context. Here immunoSEQ multiplex PCR was the method, and the copy in TCRdb shows in-frame clones only, minus some. The table lists about 91,000 clones, over 75% of them singletons. Time point indicated: baseline pretreatment blood. The sample's treatment: 15 Gy SBRT to primary tumor, nephrectomy 4 weeks later. The data derive from a study of radiation and T cells in renal cell carcinoma. The sequence was obtained from a man aged 55 to 70 with renal cell carcinoma. The starting material was blood, obtained from a patient whose treatment included radiotherapy and nephrectomy.

CDR3 sequence (DNA): TGTGCCAGCAGTCCTGAGGCCGGGCCGAATGGCTACACCTTC. It encodes CASSPEAGPNGYTF. J is TRBJ1-2 and V is TRBV6-4, with unresolved D. This CDR3 has 14 residues. V was shortened by 5 bases and J by 6 bases, with 16 bases between the two germline ends. The germline V gene has CDR1 MRHNA and CDR2 SNTAGT.